The rows below give T cell receptor beta chains drawn from one sample of a study of technical replicates of blood from several donors. The protocol was immunoSEQ multiplex PCR, while the TCRdb copy is restricted to in-frame clones and leaves out a portion. This sample has some 78,000 clones, with 85% to 95% found just once. The sample consisted of T cells isolated from PBMCs. The source of these receptors is a human donor in good health. CDR3s include the opening cysteine and the closing phenylalanine or tryptophan. The D gene is left open where the match is weak. A clone size is listed for some rows: how often the clone was seen (once, few, many), or a class if it is expanded.

v_call	clone_size	j_call	d_call	cdr3_nt	cdr3_aa
TRBV6-4	once	TRBJ2-4	.	TGTGCCAGCACCGCAATTACAAAAAACATTCAGTACTTC	CASTAITKNIQYF
TRBV9	.	TRBJ2-5	TRBD2	TGTGCCAGCAGCCTTTTTAGCGGGAGTGGCGAGACCCAGTACTTC	CASSLFSGSGETQYF
TRBV28	.	TRBJ2-7	.	TGTGCCAGCAGTTTTGGGGCCACCCCCTACGAGCAGTACTTC	CASSFGATPYEQYF
TRBV25-1	.	TRBJ2-5	TRBD1	TGTGCCAGCAGTGAAGGGGCAGGGGGTTTAGAGACCCAGTACTTC	CASSEGAGGLETQYF
TRBV18	.	TRBJ2-7	.	TGTGCCAGCTCCCTTTCACAGGGGGGGCCCGTCAACGAGCAGTACTTC	CASSLSQGGPVNEQYF
TRBV10-1	.	TRBJ2-1	TRBD2	TGCGCCAGCATTAACCCCCACTCGCTGGGCGGGAGTAGAAATGAGCAGTTCTTC	CASINPHSLGGSRNEQFF
TRBV6-1	.	TRBJ2-7	TRBD2	TGTGCCAGCAGTGAAGGGTGGGAGGGCCTCTACGAGCAGTACTTC	CASSEGWEGLYEQYF
TRBV6-5	.	TRBJ1-1	.	TGTGCCAGCACAGACAGCATTGGGACTGAAGCTTTCTTT	CASTDSIGTEAFF
TRBV9	once	TRBJ1-3	.	TGTGCCAGCAGCGTAGCCGCCACAGGGTTTCTTGGAAACACCATATATTTT	CASSVAATGFLGNTIYF
TRBV7-9	.	TRBJ2-7	TRBD1	TGTGCCAGCAGCGGAGACCGGGACAGAGTGCACGAGCAGTACTTC	CASSGDRDRVHEQYF
TRBV6-6	.	TRBJ1-4	.	TGTGCCAGCAGTTTCGGAGCAACTAATGAAAAACTGTTTTTT	CASSFGATNEKLFF
TRBV5-1	.	TRBJ2-7	.	TGCGCCAGCAGCCCCCGGGACTACGAGCAGTACTTC	CASSPRDYEQYF
TRBV6-6	.	TRBJ1-4	.	TGTGCCAGCACCGATAGGGGAACTAATGAAAAACTGTTTTTT	CASTDRGTNEKLFF
TRBV30	.	TRBJ2-7	TRBD1	TGTGCCTGGAGTGTTTGGGGACAGGGGGCGAACGAGCAGTACTTC	CAWSVWGQGANEQYF
TRBV11-2	.	TRBJ1-1	.	TGTGCCAGCAGCTCTGACCCCTCAGGGTACAACACTGAAGCTTTCTTT	CASSSDPSGYNTEAFF
TRBV11-3	.	TRBJ1-1	.	TGTGCCAGCAGCTTCTCGGGGAACACTGAAGCTTTCTTT	CASSFSGNTEAFF
TRBV19	.	TRBJ1-2	.	TGTGCCAGTAGTATAACCGGGTATGGCTACACCTTC	CASSITGYGYTF
TRBV7-2	.	TRBJ1-2	TRBD1	TGTGCCAGCAGAACCGGGACAGCTTATGGCTACACCTTC	CASRTGTAYGYTF
TRBV4-2	.	TRBJ2-3	TRBD2	TGTGCCAGCAGCCAAGATCCCGGACTAGCGGCACGCACAGATACGCAGTATTTT	CASSQDPGLAARTDTQYF
TRBV11-2	.	TRBJ2-2	TRBD2	TGTGCCAGCGGTATTACTAGCGGCCCGAACACCGGGGAGCTGTTTTTT	CASGITSGPNTGELFF